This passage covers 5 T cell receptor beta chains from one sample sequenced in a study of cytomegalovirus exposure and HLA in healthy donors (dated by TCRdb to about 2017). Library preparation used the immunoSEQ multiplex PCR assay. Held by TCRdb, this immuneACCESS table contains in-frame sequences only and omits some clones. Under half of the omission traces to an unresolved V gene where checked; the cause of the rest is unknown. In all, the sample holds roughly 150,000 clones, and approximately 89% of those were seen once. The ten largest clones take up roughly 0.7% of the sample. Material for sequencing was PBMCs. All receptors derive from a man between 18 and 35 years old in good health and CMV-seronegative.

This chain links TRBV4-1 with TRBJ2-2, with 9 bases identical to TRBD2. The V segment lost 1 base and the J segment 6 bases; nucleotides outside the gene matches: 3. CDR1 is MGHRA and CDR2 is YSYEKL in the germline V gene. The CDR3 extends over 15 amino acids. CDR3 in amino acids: CASSQAGLAPGELFF. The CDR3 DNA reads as TGCGCCAGCAGCCAAGCGGGACTAGCCCCCGGGGAGCTGTTTTTT.

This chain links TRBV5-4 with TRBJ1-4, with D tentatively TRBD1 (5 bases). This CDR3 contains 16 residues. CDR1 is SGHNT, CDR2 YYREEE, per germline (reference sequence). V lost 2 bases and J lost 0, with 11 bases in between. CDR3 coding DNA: TGTGCCAGCAGCTTTGGCCCGACAGCAACTAATGAAAAACTGTTTTTT. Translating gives CASSFGPTATNEKLFF.

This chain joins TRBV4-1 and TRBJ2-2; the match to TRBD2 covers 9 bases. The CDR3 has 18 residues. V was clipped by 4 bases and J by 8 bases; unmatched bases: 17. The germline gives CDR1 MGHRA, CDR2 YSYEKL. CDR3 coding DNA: TGCGCCAGCAGCCGTTTGGCGGGAGGGCCTATTATTGAAGGGGAGCTGTTTTTT. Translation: CASSRLAGGPIIEGELFF.

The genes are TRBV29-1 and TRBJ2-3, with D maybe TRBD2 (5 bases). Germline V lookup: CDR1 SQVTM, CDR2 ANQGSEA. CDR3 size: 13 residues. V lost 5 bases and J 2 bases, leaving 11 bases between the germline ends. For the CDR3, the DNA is TGCAGCGTTTCTAGCCGAAACACAGATACGCAGTATTTT. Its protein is CSVSSRNTDTQYF.

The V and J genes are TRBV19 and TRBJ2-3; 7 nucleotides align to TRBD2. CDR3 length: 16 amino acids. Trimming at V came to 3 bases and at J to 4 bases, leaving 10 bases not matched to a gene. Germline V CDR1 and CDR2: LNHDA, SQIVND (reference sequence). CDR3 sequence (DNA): TGTGCCAGTAGTATCCAGCGGGGCTCCTCATCAGATACGCAGTATTTT. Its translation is CASSIQRGSSSDTQYF.